This T cell receptor (beta chain) derives from a study of blood T cell repertoires in COVID-19 (dated by TCRdb to 2019 to 2021). In terms of the full investigation: The collaborator samples originated in the United States, Italy and Spain and spanned the acute and convalescent phases of COVID-19. A freely available public database, intended as a resource for researchers studying the immune response to SARS-CoV-2, is where the repertoires were released. HLA class I and class II types, where available, came from metadata supplied by the sample provider rather than from assay-based typing. Nearly every sample came with metadata listing a de-identified subject ID, COVID-19 status, age in years and sex. The material from the prospective study consisted of cDNA or gDNA derived from T cells, B-cell-depleted T cells, or PBMCs. Samples came from the ongoing ImmuneRACE study (first 160 participants) plus 1,254 subjects from 6 global collaborators. Deeply sampled blood TCRbeta repertoires from subjects exposed to, actively infected with, or recovered from COVID-19 were included in the dataset.

About this clone itself: It has no known antigen specificity. Per-nucleotide qualities are absent, and no much larger clonotype sits a single base away.

What the work shows at the level of the full study, not this receptor alone: The quantity of clinical and demographic metadata differed by source and by participant and was supplied without curation.

In the prospective study, participants were roughly 18 to 89 years old, resided in about two dozen geographic areas of the United States, and were enrolled through a virtual design. To assign participants to cohorts, the prospective study relied on clinical history that participants themselves reported in a screening survey and a study questionnaire. Exposed participants had been in contact, within 2 weeks of entering the study, with a person who had a PCR-confirmed or clinician-diagnosed case of COVID-19. In the prospective study, whole blood, serum and a nasopharyngeal or oropharyngeal swab were collected from each participant by mobile phlebotomists. Participants in the prospective study had the option to provide additional blood draws and questionnaires over a roughly two-month period. Before DNA extraction, blood samples from the prospective study were shipped at room temperature or frozen.

Reading from cysteine to phenylalanine, the CDR3 counts 14 amino acids. Only the CDR3 part of the read is kept: 42 bases, read in frame from the first base. The trim is 6 bases for V and 5 bases for J, with a gap of 13 bases between the germline ends. Taken from the germline V gene, the CDR1 and CDR2 loops are MDHEN and SYDVKM. TCRbeta CDR3 regions were amplified from genomic DNA using the immunoSEQ Assay, a bias-controlled multiplex PCR. In the authors' own workflow: Within the assay, amplification of reference gene primers was used to estimate how many nucleated cells each sample contained. To quantify the absolute abundance of each unique TCRbeta CDR3 rearrangement, sequence reads were collapsed and filtered. Productive Simpson clonality was computed per sample as the square root of Simpson's diversity index over productive rearrangements. What TCRdb holds here is the immuneACCESS table cut down to in-frame rearrangements. Part of the clones is not present; checked against another copy, under half of the missing clones reflect an unresolved V gene, and the others are unexplained. V and J calls and clone size are as listed in that table; D and trimming were resolved from the DNA. The sample has under 400,000 clones on record, about 90% of them singletons. In total, the top ten clones hold approximately 0.97% of the sample.

In this chain, TRBV28 is recombined with TRBJ2-2; D gene: possibly TRBD1, on 6 matching bases. The specimen sequenced was PBMCs or T cells enriched from blood (not recorded which). The clonotype was recovered from a woman in her 30s who had been exposed to COVID-19. The DNA reads as follows: TGTGCCAGCAGCCCAGGGGTTTTAACCGGGGAGCTGTTTTTT. This codes for CASSPGVLTGELFF.